The T cell receptor (beta chain) under discussion was sequenced for a study of blood T cell repertoires in COVID-19. As for the study in general: Specimens from acute and convalescent COVID-19 originated in the United States, Italy and Spain.

The CDR3 sequence is 14 residues long. The germline CDR1 and CDR2 sequences are KGHDR and SFDVKD. V dropped 9 bases and J dropped 4; count of bases not matched to a gene: 8. Per the study methods: Scientists estimated how many nucleated cells there were by amplifying reference gene primers. Measured with immunoSEQ multiplex PCR; TCRdb has only the in-frame clones, and not every one. V and J calls and clone size are those listed in that table; D and trimming were worked out from the DNA. Here the sample spans more than 70,000 clones, 86% being singletons. This receptor was obtained from a woman older than 75 in a cohort sampled during active or convalescent COVID-19. The sample consisted of peripheral blood. This sequence joins TRBV24-1 and TRBJ2-3, with TRBD2 matching over 8 bases. CDR3 in amino acids: CATGSGSVSDTQYF. The DNA of the CDR3 is TGTGCCACCGGGAGCGGGAGTGTTTCAGATACGCAGTATTTT.